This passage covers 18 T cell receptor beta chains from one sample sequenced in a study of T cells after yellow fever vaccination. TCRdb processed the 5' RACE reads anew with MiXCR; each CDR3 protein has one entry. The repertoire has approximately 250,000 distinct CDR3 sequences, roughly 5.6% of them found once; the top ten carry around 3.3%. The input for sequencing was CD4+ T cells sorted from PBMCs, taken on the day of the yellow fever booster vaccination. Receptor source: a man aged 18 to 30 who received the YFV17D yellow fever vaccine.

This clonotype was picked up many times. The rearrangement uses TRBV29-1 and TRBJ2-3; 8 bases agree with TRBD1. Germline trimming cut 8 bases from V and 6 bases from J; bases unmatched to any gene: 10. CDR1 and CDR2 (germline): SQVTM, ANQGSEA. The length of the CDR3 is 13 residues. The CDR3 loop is CSTRDRLRDTQYF. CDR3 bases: TGCAGCACAAGGGACAGGCTTAGGGATACGCAGTATTTT.

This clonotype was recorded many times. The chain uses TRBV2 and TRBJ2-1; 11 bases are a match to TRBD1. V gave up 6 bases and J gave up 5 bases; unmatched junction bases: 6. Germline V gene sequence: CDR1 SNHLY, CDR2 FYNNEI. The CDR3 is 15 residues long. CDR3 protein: CASRPRDRGNNEQFF. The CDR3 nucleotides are TGTGCCAGCAGACCCCGGGACAGGGGGAACAATGAGCAGTTCTTC.

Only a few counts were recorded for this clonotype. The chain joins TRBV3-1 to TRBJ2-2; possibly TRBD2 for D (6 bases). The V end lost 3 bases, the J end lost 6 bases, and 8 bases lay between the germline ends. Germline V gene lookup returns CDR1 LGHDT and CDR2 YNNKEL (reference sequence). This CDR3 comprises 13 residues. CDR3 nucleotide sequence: TGTGCCAGCAGCCATAGGGACTCCGGGGAGCTGTTTTTT. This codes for CASSHRDSGELFF.

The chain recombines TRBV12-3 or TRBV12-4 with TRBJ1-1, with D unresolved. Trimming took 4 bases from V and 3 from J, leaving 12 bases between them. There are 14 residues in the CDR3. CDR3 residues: CASSSHSGYTEAFF. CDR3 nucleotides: TGTGCCAGCAGTTCCCACAGCGGTTACACTGAAGCTTTCTTT.

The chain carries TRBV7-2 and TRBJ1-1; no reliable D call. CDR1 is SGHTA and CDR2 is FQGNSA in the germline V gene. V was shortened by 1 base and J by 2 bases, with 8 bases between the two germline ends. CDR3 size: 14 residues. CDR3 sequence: CASSLESINTEAFF. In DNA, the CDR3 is TGTGCCAGCAGCTTAGAGAGCATAAACACTGAAGCTTTCTTT. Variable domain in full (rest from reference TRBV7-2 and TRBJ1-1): GAGVSQSPSNKVTEKGKDVELRCDPISGHTALYWYRQSLGQGLEFLIYFQGNSAPDKSGLPSDRFSAERTGGSVSTLTIQRTQQEDSAVYLCASSLESINTEAFFGQGTRLTVV.

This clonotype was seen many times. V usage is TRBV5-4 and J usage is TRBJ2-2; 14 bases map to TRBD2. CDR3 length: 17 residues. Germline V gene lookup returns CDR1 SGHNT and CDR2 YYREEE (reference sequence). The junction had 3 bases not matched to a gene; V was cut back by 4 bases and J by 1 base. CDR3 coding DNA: TGTGCCAGCAGCCCCGGACTAGCGGGGGGGAACACCGGGGAGCTGTTTTTT. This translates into CASSPGLAGGNTGELFF.

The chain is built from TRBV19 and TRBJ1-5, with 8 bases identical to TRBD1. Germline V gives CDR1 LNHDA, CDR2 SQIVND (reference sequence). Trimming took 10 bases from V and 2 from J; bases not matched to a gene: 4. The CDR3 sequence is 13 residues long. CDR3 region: CATTDRGNQPQHF. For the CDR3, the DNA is TGTGCCACAACGGACAGGGGCAATCAGCCCCAGCATTTT.

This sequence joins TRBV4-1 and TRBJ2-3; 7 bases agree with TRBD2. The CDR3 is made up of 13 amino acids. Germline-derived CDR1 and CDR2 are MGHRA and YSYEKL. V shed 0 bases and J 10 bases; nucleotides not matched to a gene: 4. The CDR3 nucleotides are TGCGCCAGCAGCCAAGAGGGGGGGATTCCGCAGTATTTT. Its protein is CASSQEGGIPQYF.

Written as DNA, the CDR3 is TGTGCCGGCTCCCGGGGTGGTGATACGCAGTATTTT. It codes for CAGSRGGDTQYF. The chain employs TRBV6-2 or TRBV6-3 and TRBJ2-3; maybe TRBD2 (5 bases). Germline loops: CDR1 MNHEY, CDR2 SVGEGT. Trimming shortened V by 11 bases and J by 6 bases, and 15 bases separated the two germline ends. CDR3 length: 12 residues.

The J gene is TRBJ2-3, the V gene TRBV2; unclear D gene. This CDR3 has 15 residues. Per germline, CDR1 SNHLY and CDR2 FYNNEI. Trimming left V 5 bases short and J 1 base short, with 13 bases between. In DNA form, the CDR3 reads TGTGCCAGCAGTCTTCTTGTCGGTCGCACAGATACGCAGTATTTT. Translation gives CASSLLVGRTDTQYF.

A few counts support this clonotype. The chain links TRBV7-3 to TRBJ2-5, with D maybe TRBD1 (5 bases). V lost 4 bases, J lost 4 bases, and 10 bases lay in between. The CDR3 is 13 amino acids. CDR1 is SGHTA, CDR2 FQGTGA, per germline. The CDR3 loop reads CASSSGFGETQYF. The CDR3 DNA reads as TGTGCCAGCAGCTCAGGGTTTGGAGAGACCCAGTACTTC.

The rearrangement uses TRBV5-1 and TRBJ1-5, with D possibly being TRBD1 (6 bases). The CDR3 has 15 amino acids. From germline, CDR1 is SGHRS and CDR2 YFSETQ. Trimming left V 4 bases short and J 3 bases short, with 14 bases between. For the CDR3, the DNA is TGCGCCAGCAGCCAATCTGGACAGTACAATCAGCCCCAGCATTTT. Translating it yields CASSQSGQYNQPQHF.

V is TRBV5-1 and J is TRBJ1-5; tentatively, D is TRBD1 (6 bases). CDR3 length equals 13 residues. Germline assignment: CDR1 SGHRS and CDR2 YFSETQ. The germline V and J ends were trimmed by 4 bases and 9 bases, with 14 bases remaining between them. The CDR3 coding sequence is TGCGCCAGCAGCGGACAGAACTTCTTGCCCCAGCATTTT. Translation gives CASSGQNFLPQHF. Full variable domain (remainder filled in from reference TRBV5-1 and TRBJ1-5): KAGVTQTPRYLIKTRGQQVTLSCSPISGHRSVSWYQQTPGQGLQFLFEYFSETQRNKGNFPGRFSGRQFSNSRSEMNVSTLELGDSALYLCASSGQNFLPQHFGDGTRLSIL.

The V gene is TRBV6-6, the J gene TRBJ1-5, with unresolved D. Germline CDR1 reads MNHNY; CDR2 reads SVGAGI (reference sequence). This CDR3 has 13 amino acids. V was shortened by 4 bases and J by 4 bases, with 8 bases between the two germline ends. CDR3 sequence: CASSFWENQPQHF. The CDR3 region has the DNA TGTGCCAGCAGTTTCTGGGAAAATCAGCCCCAGCATTTT.

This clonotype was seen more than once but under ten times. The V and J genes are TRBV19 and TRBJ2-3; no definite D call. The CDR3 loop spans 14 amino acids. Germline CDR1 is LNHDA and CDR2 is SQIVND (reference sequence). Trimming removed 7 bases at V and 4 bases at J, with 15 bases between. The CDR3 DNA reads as TGTGCCAGTAAAAAGGTCGCGCAGGCAGATACGCAGTATTTT. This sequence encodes CASKKVAQADTQYF.

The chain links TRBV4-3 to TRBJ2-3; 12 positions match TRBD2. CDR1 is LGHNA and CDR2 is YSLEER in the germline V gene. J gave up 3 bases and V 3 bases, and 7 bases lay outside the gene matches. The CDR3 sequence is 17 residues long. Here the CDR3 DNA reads TGCGCCAGCAGCCAGGAACTAGCGGGGGGAGCAACAGATACGCAGTATTTT. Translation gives CASSQELAGGATDTQYF.

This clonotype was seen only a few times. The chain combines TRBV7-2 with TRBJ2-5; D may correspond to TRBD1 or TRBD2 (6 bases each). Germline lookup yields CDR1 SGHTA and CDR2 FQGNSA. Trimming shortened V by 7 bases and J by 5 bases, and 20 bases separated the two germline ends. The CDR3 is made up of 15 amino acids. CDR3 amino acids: CASTFWGAVTETQYF. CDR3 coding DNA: TGTGCCAGCACCTTCTGGGGGGCGGTGACGGAGACCCAGTACTTC.

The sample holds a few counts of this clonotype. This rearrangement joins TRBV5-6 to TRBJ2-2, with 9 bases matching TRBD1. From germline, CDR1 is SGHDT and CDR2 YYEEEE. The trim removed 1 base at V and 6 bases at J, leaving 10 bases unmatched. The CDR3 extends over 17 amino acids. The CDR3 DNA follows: TGTGCCAGCAGCTTGTCGGGACAGGGCGCGAGCGCCGGGGAGCTGTTTTTT. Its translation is CASSLSGQGASAGELFF.